This T cell receptor (beta chain) was sequenced for a study of blood T cell repertoires in COVID-19. The overall study: Material from acute and convalescent COVID-19 was sourced from the United States, Italy and Spain. PBMCs, B-cell-depleted T cells, or T cells provided the cDNA or gDNA that made up the material.

Original handling: Reference gene primer amplification in the assay estimated nucleated cell counts. Sequenced by immunoSEQ multiplex PCR; TCRdb stores in-frame clones only, minus some. The V and J calls and clone size come from that table; D and trimming were worked out from the DNA. This table has around 270,000 clones, around four fifths appearing once. CDR1 and CDR2 from the germline V gene are MNHEY and SVGEGT. V was pared by 6 bases and J by 5 bases, with 8 bases of the junction left unmatched. The CDR3 is 15 amino acids. The source is a man between 60 and 70 years old with acute or convalescent COVID-19. Sequenced material: peripheral blood. The chain is built from TRBV6-2 or TRBV6-3 and TRBJ1-5, with 9 bases lining up with TRBD1. This CDR3 is CASSRLWTGDQPQHF. CDR3 nucleotide sequence: TGTGCCAGCAGCCGACTCTGGACAGGGGATCAGCCCCAGCATTTT.